This is a list of T cell receptor beta chains from one sample in a study of identical twins. TCRdb re-derived calls from the 5' RACE reads in MiXCR, one entry per CDR3 protein. The data show 1.5 million to 2 million distinct CDR3 sequences, with about 32% seen just once and 0.25% to 0.3% held by the top ten. Sample: cord blood. These receptors all stem from a newborn girl in good health. The CDR3 runs from the conserved cysteine through the conserved F or W. D genes are given only for firm matches. The listing skips clone size in some rows; elsewhere it reads once, few, many or a size class.

D	V	J	size	DNA	CDR3
NA	TRBV4-1	TRBJ2-2	NA	TGCGCCAGCAGCCAGCCCAGACTAGTAGGCAACGGGGAGCTGTTTTTT	CASSQPRLVGNGELFF
NA	TRBV7-2	TRBJ1-2	few	TGTGCCAGCAGCACGGACATCGCCGGATATGGCTACACCTTC	CASSTDIAGYGYTF
TRBD2	TRBV3-1	TRBJ2-7	NA	TGTGCCAGCAGGACTAGCGGGATGTACGAGCAGTACTTC	CASRTSGMYEQYF
NA	TRBV3-1	TRBJ1-2	few	TGTGCCAGCAGCCAAGATTTACATTTGGACTTTCGCCGTTATGGCTACACCTTC	CASSQDLHLDFRRYGYTF
TRBD1	TRBV7-2	TRBJ1-1	few	TGTGCCAGCAGCTCCTCAGGGGGGAAAACTGAAGCTTTCTTT	CASSSSGGKTEAFF
NA	TRBV12-5	TRBJ2-5	NA	TGTGCTAGTGGTTTGGTACCCAGGGAAGAGACCCAGTACTTC	CASGLVPREETQYF
NA	TRBV10-3	TRBJ1-1	few	TGTGCCATCAGTGAAGGGAGGGTCAACACTGAAGCTTTCTTT	CAISEGRVNTEAFF
TRBD2	TRBV3-1	TRBJ2-3	NA	TGTGCCAGCAGCCAGACGGGACTAGTTGAGGGCACAGATACGCAGTATTTT	CASSQTGLVEGTDTQYF
NA	TRBV7-9	TRBJ2-1	NA	TGTGCCAGCAGCGTCCGACTTACAGGGCAAGAGACCCAGTTCTTC	CASSVRLTGQETQFF
TRBD2	TRBV3-1	TRBJ2-1	few	TGTGCCAGCAGCCAACCCGGACTAGCTACCTACAATGAGCAGTTCTTC	CASSQPGLATYNEQFF
NA	TRBV28	TRBJ2-7	many	TGTGCCAGCTCACCGCTAAACTACGAGCAGTACTTC	CASSPLNYEQYF
NA	TRBV4-1	TRBJ2-1	few	TGCGCCAGCAGCCAAGACCAGGGCCTAGAGAGGTTCAATGAGCAGTTCTTC	CASSQDQGLERFNEQFF
NA	TRBV12-3/TRBV12-4	TRBJ2-7	NA	TGTGCCAGCAGACAGGGTGGGGGCTCCTACAATGAGCAGTACTTC	CASRQGGGSYNEQYF
NA	TRBV7-9	TRBJ1-4	few	TGTGCCAGCAGCTTTCGGGCCACAGCGACTAATGAAAAACTGTTTTTT	CASSFRATATNEKLFF
NA	TRBV5-1	TRBJ2-1	many	TGCGCCAGCAGCTTCAACGGGGCACCCTACAATGAGCAGTTCTTC	CASSFNGAPYNEQFF
TRBD2	TRBV12-3/TRBV12-4	TRBJ2-3	NA	TGTGCCAGCAGTTCCCCCTCCACACTAGCGGGAGTGGCAGATACGCAGTATTTT	CASSSPSTLAGVADTQYF
TRBD2	TRBV20-1	TRBJ2-5	few	TGCAGTGCTAGAGTACTAGCGAGAGAGACCCAGTACTTC	CSARVLARETQYF
NA	TRBV27	TRBJ2-5	few	TGTGCCAGCAGTCCAACTTTCTACCTCAGAGGGGAGACCCAGTACTTC	CASSPTFYLRGETQYF
NA	TRBV28	TRBJ2-3	NA	TGTGCCAGCAGTTTATGGTCTAGGGGAGATACGCAGTATTTT	CASSLWSRGDTQYF
TRBD1	TRBV2	TRBJ1-5	NA	TGTGCCAGCAGTTCCGGGACAGGGGCCCCACAGCCCCAGCATTTT	CASSSGTGAPQPQHF